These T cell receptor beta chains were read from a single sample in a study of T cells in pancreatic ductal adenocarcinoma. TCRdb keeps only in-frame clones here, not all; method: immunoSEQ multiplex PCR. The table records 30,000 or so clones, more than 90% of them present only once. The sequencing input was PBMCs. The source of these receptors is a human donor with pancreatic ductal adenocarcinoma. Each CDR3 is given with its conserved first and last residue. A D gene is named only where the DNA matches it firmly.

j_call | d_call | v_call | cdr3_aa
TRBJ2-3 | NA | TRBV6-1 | CASSEMRGSSTDTQYF
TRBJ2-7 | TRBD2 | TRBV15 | CATSLGDPGLVYEQYF
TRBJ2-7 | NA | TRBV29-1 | CSVRRDDYEQYF
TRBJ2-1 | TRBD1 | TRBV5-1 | CASSSGQGFYNEQFF
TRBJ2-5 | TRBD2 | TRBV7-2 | CASSPTSGFGTQYF
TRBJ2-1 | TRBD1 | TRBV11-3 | CASRLPGQGAWNEQFF
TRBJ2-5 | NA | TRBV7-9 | CASSRFSLSGPVYQETQYF
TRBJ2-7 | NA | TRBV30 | CAWSPDRISYEQYF
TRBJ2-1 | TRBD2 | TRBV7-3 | CASSPAGHYNEQFF
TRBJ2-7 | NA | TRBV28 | CASSFTEQYF
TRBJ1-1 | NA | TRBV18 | CASSLSQRVKMNTEAFF
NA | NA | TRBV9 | CASSVEVANEQYF
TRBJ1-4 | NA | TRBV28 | CASRPGHYNEKLFF
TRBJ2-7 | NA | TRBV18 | CASSSGTITYEQYF
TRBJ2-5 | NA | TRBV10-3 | CAIRGTDWIQETQYF
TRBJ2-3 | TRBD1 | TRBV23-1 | CASELRKDRRSSTDTQYF
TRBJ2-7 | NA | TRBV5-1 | CASSSQGYEQYF
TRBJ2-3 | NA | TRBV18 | CASSGPPPEADTQYF
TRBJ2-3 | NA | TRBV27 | CASSLLAASTDTQYF
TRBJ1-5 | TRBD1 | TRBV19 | CASSIGDRGYQPQHF
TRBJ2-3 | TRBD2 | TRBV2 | CASSVGGLAGDSADTQYF
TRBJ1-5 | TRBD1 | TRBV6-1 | CASSNRDRSSQPQHF
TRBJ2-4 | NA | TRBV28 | CASSPTSRAAKNIQYF
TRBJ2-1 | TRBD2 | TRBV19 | CASSPFGGRGNEQFF
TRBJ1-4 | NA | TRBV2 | CASSEGRAGEKLFF
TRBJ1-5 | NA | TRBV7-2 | CASSSTRDQPQHF
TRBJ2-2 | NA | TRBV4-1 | CASSQQGGGGELFF
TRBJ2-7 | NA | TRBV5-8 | CASSPRVGGRVYEQYF
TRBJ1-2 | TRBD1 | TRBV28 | CASTVLGTGAPGGYTF
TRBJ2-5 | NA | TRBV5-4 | CASSPRQGGGQETQYF